This T cell receptor beta chain was documented in a study of blood T cells in healthy people across ages. PBMCs numbering at least 6.5 million were isolated per sample. Samples each yielded at least 6 micrograms of total RNA. Next came a second PCR, run for about 7 to 12 cycles, which used a sample-barcoded 5' primer along with a J-beta primer mix. TCRdb reanalysed the 5' RACE reads using MiXCR and keeps one entry per CDR3 protein. The sample contains hundreds of thousands of distinct CDR3 sequences, roughly 25% of which appear only once. This clonotype has only a few counts. The CDR3 loop spans 15 amino acids. CDR1 and CDR2 (germline): SQVTM, ANQGSEA. Trimming cost V 6 bases and J 3 bases; bases outside gene matches: 12. The data were also submitted as part of a second study, on T cells of mothers and their children. Per that study: In related and unrelated pairs alike, thymic selection shapes TCR recombination output, with inherited differences minor. None of the identified T cell clones proved to be persistent microchimeric clones.

The receptor was derived from a boy aged 5-17 years in good health. This sequence joins TRBV29-1 and TRBJ2-3, with 7 bases matching TRBD2. The material sequenced was blood. CDR3 sequence (DNA): TGCAGCGTAAATGGGGGTAGCGGGTTGACAGATACGCAGTATTTT. Translation: CSVNGGSGLTDTQYF.